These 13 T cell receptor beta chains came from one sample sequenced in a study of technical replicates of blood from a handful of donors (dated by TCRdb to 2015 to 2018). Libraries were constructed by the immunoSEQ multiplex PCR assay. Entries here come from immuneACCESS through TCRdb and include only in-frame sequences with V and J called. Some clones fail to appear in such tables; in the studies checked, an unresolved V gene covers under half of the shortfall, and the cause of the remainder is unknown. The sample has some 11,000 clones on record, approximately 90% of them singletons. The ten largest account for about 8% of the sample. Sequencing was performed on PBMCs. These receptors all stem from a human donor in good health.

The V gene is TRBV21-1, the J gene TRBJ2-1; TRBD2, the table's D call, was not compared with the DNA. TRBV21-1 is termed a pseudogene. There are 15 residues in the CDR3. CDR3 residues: CAMYLAGGLYNEQFF. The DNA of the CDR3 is TGTGCCATGTATTTAGCGGGAGGGCTTTACAATGAGCAGTTCTTC.

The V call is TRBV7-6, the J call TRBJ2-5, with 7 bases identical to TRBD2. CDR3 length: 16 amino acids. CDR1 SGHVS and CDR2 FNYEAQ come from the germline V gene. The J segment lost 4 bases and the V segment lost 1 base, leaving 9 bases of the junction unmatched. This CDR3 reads CASSLGVGGPVETQYF. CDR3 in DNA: TGTGCCAGCAGCTTAGGCGTGGGAGGGCCTGTAGAGACCCAGTACTTC.

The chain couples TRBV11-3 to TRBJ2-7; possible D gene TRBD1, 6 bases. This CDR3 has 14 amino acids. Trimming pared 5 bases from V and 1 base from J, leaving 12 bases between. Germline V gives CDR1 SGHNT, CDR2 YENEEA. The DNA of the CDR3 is TGTGCCAGCAGCGCCGACAGGACGTCCTACGAGCAGTACTTC. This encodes CASSADRTSYEQYF.

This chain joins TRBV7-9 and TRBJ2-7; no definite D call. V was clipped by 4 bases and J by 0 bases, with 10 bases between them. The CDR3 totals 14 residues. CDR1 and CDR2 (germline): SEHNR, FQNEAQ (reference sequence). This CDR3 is CASSSQVISYEQYF. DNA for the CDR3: TGTGCCAGCAGCTCTCAGGTCATCTCCTACGAGCAGTACTTC.

The CDR3 sequence: CASGLVLSSGANVLTF. CDR3 coding DNA: TGTGCTAGTGGTTTGGTACTGAGCTCTGGGGCCAACGTCCTGACTTTC. The V gene is TRBV12-5, the J gene TRBJ2-6; unclear D gene. V lost 0 bases to trimming and J lost 0 bases, with 6 bases between them. Germline CDR1 reads LGHNT; CDR2 reads FRNRAP. The CDR3 is 16 amino acids. Full variable domain (outside the CDR3, taken from reference TRBV12-5 and TRBJ2-6): DARVTQTPRHKVTEMGQEVTMRCQPILGHNTVFWYRQTMMQGLELLAYFRNRAPLDDSGMPKDRFSAEMPDATLATLKIQPSEPRDSAVYFCASGLVLSSGANVLTFGAGSRLTVL.

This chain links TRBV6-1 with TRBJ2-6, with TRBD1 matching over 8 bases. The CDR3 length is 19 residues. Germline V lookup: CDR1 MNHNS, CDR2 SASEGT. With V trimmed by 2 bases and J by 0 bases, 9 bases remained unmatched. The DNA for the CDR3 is TGTGCCAGCAGTGAATCGGGACAGGCTATCTCCTCTGGGGCCAACGTCCTGACTTTC. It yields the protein CASSESGQAISSGANVLTF.

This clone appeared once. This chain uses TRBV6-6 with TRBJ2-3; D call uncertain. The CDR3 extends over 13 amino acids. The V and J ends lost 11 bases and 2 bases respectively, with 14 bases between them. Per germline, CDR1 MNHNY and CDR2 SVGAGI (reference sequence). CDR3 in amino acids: CAGSERDTDTQYF. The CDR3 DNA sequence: TGTGCCGGATCGGAGCGAGACACAGATACGCAGTATTTT.

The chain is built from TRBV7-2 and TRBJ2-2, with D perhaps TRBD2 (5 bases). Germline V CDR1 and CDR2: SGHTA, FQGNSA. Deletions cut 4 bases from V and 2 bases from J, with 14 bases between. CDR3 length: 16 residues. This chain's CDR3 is CASSSPGLINTGELFF. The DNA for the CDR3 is TGTGCCAGCAGCTCCCCGGGGTTAATCAACACCGGGGAGCTGTTTTTT. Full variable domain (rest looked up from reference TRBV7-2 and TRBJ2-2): GAGVSQSPSNKVTEKGKDVELRCDPISGHTALYWYRQSLGQGLEFLIYFQGNSAPDKSGLPSDRFSAERTGGSVSTLTIQRTQQEDSAVYLCASSSPGLINTGELFFGEGSRLTVL.

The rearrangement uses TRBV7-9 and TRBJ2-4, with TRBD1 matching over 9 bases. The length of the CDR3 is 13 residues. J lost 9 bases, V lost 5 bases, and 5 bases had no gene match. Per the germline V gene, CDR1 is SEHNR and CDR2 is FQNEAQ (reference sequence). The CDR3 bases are TGTGCCAGCAGCCCCGACAGGGGGATCATTCAGTACTTC. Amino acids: CASSPDRGIIQYF.

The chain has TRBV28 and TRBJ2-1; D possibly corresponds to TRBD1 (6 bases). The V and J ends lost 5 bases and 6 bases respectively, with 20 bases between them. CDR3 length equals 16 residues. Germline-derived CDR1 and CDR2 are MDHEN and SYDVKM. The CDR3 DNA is TGTGCCAGCAGTCACAATACAGGGATAATCGGCAATGAGCAGTTCTTC. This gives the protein CASSHNTGIIGNEQFF.

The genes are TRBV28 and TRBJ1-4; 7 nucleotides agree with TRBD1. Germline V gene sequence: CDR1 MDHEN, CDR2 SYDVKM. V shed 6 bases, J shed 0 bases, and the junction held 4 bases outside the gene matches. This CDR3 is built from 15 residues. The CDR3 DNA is TGTGCCAGCAGCTCTGGGACAGCAACTAATGAAAAACTGTTTTTT. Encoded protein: CASSSGTATNEKLFF.

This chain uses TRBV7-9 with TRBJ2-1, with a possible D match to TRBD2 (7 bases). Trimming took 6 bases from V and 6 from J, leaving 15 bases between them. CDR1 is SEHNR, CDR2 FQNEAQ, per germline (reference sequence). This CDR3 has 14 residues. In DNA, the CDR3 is TGTGCCAGCAGGGGGGGAGGGGGTATCAATGAGCAGTTCTTC. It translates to CASRGGGGINEQFF.

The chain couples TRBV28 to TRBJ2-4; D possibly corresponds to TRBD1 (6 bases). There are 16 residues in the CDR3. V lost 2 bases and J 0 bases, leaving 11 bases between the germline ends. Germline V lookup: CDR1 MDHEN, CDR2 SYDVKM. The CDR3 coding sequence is TGTGCCAGCAGTTTAAACGACAGGACAGCCAAAAACATTCAGTACTTC. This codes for CASSLNDRTAKNIQYF.